Sequencing of this T cell receptor beta chain was carried out in a study of response to subunit inactivated influenza vaccine. Points from the study as a whole: Each seasonal influenza vaccination, the authors suggested, recruits few new T cells.

TCRdb processed the RT-PCR reads anew with MiXCR; each CDR3 protein has one entry. The table lists about 500,000 distinct CDR3 sequences, approximately 15% of them singletons. There are 13 residues in the CDR3. The V end lost 7 bases, the J end lost 4 bases, and 13 bases lay between the germline ends. This clonotype was detected only a few times. What it recognizes is unknown. The chain is built from TRBV12-3 or TRBV12-4 and TRBJ1-2; possibly TRBD1 for D (5 bases). Source: CD4+ T cells sorted from PBMCs, taken less than 30 months after vaccination. This receptor was identified in a man between 50 and 70 years old who received an inactivated influenza vaccine. CDR3 loop: CASTLRGAYGYTF. Here the CDR3 DNA reads TGTGCCAGCACTCTAAGGGGTGCCTATGGCTACACCTTC.